The clone carrying this T cell receptor beta chain was seen repeatedly, ten times or more. Its matching antigen is unknown. Stated time point: newly diagnosed GD, antithyroid drugs for less than 3 months. RNA extracted from PBMCs served as the sequencing template. The TCR beta library used iRepertoire HTBI primers with Arm-PCR amplification of CDR3. MiXCR, run by TCRdb on the multiplex PCR reads, gives a single entry per CDR3 protein. This table holds 410,000 or so distinct CDR3 sequences, just under 15% found once. The data are from a study of regulatory T cells in long-lasting Graves disease. Study results and caveats: Repertoires from persistent disease leaned toward TRBV28, TRBJ1-2 and TRBJ2-5.

V was pared by 6 bases and J by 9 bases, with 12 bases between. This CDR3 is 12 amino acids long. Germline lookup yields CDR1 MNHEY and CDR2 SMNVEV (reference sequence). The same sample was also used in a study of T cells in Graves' hyperthyroidism and ophthalmopathy.

The chain carries TRBV27 and TRBJ2-1; no reliable D call. The sequences come from peripheral blood mononuclear cells (PBMCs), collected at new diagnosis, from a patient treated with antithyroid drugs. The clonotype originates from a woman in her 30s with Graves disease. The CDR3 DNA is TGTGCCAGCAGCCCAGACCCGGGTGAGCAGTTCTTC. This encodes CASSPDPGEQFF.